This is a list of T cell receptor beta chains from one sample in a study of somatic mutations in cytotoxic T cells in rheumatoid arthritis. Sequencing was performed with immunoSEQ multiplex PCR; in TCRdb, only in-frame clones are kept and a portion is missing. The sample lists 15,000 to 20,000 clones, 60% to 80% seen once, with about 20% in the top ten. Material: CD8+ T cells sorted from blood. These receptors all stem from an adult with rheumatoid arthritis. Both conserved end residues are part of each CDR3. D genes are given only for firm matches. A clone size is listed for some rows: how often the clone was seen (once, few, many), or a class if it is expanded.

- TRBJ1-2 - 15 TRBV5-6 TGTGCCAGCAGCTTGCGGCAGGGGCCCTTCTATGGCTACACCTTC CASSLRQGPFYGYTF
TRBD2 TRBJ2-1 - 17 TRBV9 TGTGCCAGCAGCGTACAGGGACTAGCGGGAGAATACAATGAGCAGTTCTTC CASSVQGLAGEYNEQFF
TRBD2 TRBJ2-7 - 18 TRBV7-9 TGTGCCAGCAGCTTATTATTAAGTGGACTAGCGGATCACTACGAGCAGTACTTC CASSLLLSGLADHYEQYF
- TRBJ1-1 - 15 TRBV19 TGTGCCAGTAGTATCGGGTTCCGGGGGGCTGCTGAAGCTTTCTTT CASSIGFRGAAEAFF
- TRBJ2-1 once 12 TRBV28 TGTGCCAGCAGTTTATTGAGGAATGAGCAGTTCTTC CASSLLRNEQFF
- TRBJ1-5 - 14 TRBV21-1 TGTGCCAGCTCTAGGACAGGGGGCAATCAGCCCCAGCATTTT CASSRTGGNQPQHF
TRBD2 TRBJ2-1 - 17 TRBV11-3 TGTGCCAGCAGCTTAGAACCGACTAGCGGGCCGTACAATGAGCAGTTCTTC CASSLEPTSGPYNEQFF
TRBD1 TRBJ2-1 - 15 TRBV6-5 TGTGCCAGCAGCCCAGGACAGGGTTGGTACAATGAGCAGTTCTTC CASSPGQGWYNEQFF
- TRBJ1-1 - 15 TRBV27 TGTGCCAGCAGTCCCTCGGGGATATCGGACACTGAAGCTTTCTTT CASSPSGISDTEAFF
TRBD1 TRBJ1-3 - 16 TRBV6-6 TGTGCCAGCACCATACAGGGGACCCTGGGAGGAAACACCATATATTTT CASTIQGTLGGNTIYF
- TRBJ2-5 few 14 TRBV30 TGTGCCAGCCACCAGACTTCCTCTGGAGAGACCCAGTACTTC CASHQTSSGETQYF